Each of the 28 T cell receptor beta chains below was sequenced from the same sample in a study of OX40 agonist ivuxolimab in advanced cancers. Repertoires were generated with immunoSEQ multiplex PCR, while TCRdb's copy carries only in-frame clones and drops some. The profile shows some 70,000 clones, about nine tenths of them singletons. Here the sequenced sample was CD4+ or CD8+ T cells sorted from blood, taken in a trial of the OX40 agonist ivuxolimab. The source is an adult with an advanced solid tumor such as melanoma, head and neck, liver or kidney cancer.

The chain recombines TRBV10-3 with TRBJ2-5, with D tentatively TRBD2 (5 bases). Trimming stripped 3 bases from V and 4 bases from J, with 15 bases between. CDR3 length: 15 amino acids. Per the germline V gene, CDR1 is ENHRY and CDR2 is SYGVKD. CDR3: CAISDRTGGGETQYF. For the CDR3, the DNA is TGTGCCATCAGTGACCGGACCGGAGGTGGAGAGACCCAGTACTTC.

V and J are TRBV30 and TRBJ2-5, with D possibly being TRBD1 or TRBD2 (6 bases each). CDR1 is GTSNPN and CDR2 is SVGIG in the germline V gene (reference sequence). Trimming removed 3 bases at V and 4 bases at J, with 9 bases between. CDR3 length: 12 amino acids. The CDR3 loop is CAWRRGVETQYF. In DNA form, the CDR3 reads TGTGCCTGGAGGAGGGGGGTAGAGACCCAGTACTTC.

The rearrangement uses TRBV28 and TRBJ1-3; possibly TRBD1 for D (5 bases). CDR3 length: 15 residues. Germline V gene lookup returns CDR1 MDHEN and CDR2 SYDVKM. The V end lost 5 bases, the J end lost 0 bases, and 11 bases lay between the germline ends. CDR3 bases: TGTGCCAGCAGTCCCCCAAGGGGCTCTGGAAACACCATATATTTT. This sequence encodes CASSPPRGSGNTIYF.

The chain has TRBV5-4 and TRBJ1-1; D is unresolved. This CDR3 spans 12 amino acids. Germline V lookup: CDR1 SGHNT, CDR2 YYREEE (reference sequence). The V end lost 0 bases, the J end lost 11 bases, and 11 bases lay between the germline ends. The CDR3: CASSLDQRGAFF. Written as DNA, the CDR3 is TGTGCCAGCAGCTTGGATCAGCGCGGCGCTTTCTTT.

V is TRBV28 and J is TRBJ1-6; 7 bases line up with TRBD1. The CDR3 contains 16 residues. The junction had 13 bases not matched to a gene; V was cut back by 6 bases and J by 8 bases. Per the germline V gene, CDR1 is MDHEN and CDR2 is SYDVKM. The CDR3 is CASSSNRDRSYSPLHF. The DNA of the CDR3 is TGTGCCAGCAGCTCAAACCGGGACAGATCCTATTCACCCCTCCACTTT.

The rearrangement joins TRBV11-2 to TRBJ1-2; no clear D gene. The CDR3 runs to 15 residues. Germline V lookup: CDR1 SGHAT, CDR2 FQNNGV. Trimming stripped 3 bases from V and 0 bases from J, with 11 bases between. CDR3 sequence: CASSFEGIANYGYTF. In nucleotides, the CDR3 is TGTGCCAGCAGCTTTGAGGGAATAGCTAACTATGGCTACACCTTC.

A few counts support this clone. The rearrangement uses TRBV7-9 and TRBJ2-1; TRBD1 or TRBD2 may be the D gene (5 bases each). There are 19 residues in the CDR3. Trimming pared 5 bases from V and 4 bases from J, leaving 27 bases between. CDR1 and CDR2 (germline): SEHNR, FQNEAQ (reference sequence). CDR3 amino acids: CASSPSLRGPFLLYNEQFF. The CDR3 DNA follows: TGTGCCAGCAGCCCTTCCTTACGGGGCCCCTTCCTGCTTTACAATGAGCAGTTCTTC.

This chain joins TRBV5-5 and TRBJ2-1; 11 bases agree with TRBD2. After removal of 4 bases from V and 6 bases from J, the junction contained 6 bases not matched to a gene. The germline gives CDR1 SGHKS, CDR2 YYEKEE (reference sequence). The CDR3 length is 15 residues. For the CDR3, the DNA is TGTGCCAGCAGCGTCCTAGCGGGGGGTGGCAATGAGCAGTTCTTC. Encoded protein: CASSVLAGGGNEQFF.

V is TRBV11-2 and J is TRBJ2-5, with TRBD2 identical over 8 bases. The CDR3 consists of 16 residues. Germline CDR1 reads SGHAT; CDR2 reads FQNNGV. Trimming removed 6 bases from V and 2 bases from J; junction bases left unmatched: 11. The CDR3 spells CASRLQTAGAQETQYF. The CDR3 DNA is TGTGCCAGCAGACTCCAAACAGCGGGGGCACAAGAGACCCAGTACTTC.

The rearrangement joins TRBV19 to TRBJ2-3; TRBD2 matches at 11 bases. The CDR3 is 17 residues long. Germline V gene lookup returns CDR1 LNHDA and CDR2 SQIVND (reference sequence). The junction had 9 bases not matched to a gene; V was cut back by 2 bases and J by 5 bases. CDR3 nucleotide sequence: TGTGCCAGTAGTATATCCCATAGCGGGGGGGCCGGAGATACGCAGTATTTT. Protein product: CASSISHSGGAGDTQYF.

This clone was seen more than once but under ten times. This chain uses TRBV7-9 with TRBJ1-1; 7 bases are a match to TRBD1. The germline CDR1 and CDR2 sequences are SEHNR and FQNEAQ (reference sequence). The J segment lost 10 bases and the V segment lost 5 bases, leaving 4 bases of the junction unmatched. The CDR3 sequence is 11 residues long. The CDR3 reads CASSGTALAFF. The CDR3 DNA is TGTGCCAGCAGCGGGACAGCTTTAGCTTTCTTT. Filled out from reference TRBV7-9 and TRBJ1-1, the complete variable domain reads DTGVSQNPRHKITKRGQNVTFRCDPISEHNRLYWYRQTLGQGPEFLTYFQNEAQLEKSRLLSDRFSAERPKGSFSTLEIQRTEQGDSAMYLCASSGTALAFFGQGTRLTVV.

The chain combines TRBV5-1 with TRBJ1-5; tentatively, D is TRBD1 (5 bases). With 1 base removed from V and 5 bases from J, the gap between germline ends came to 13 bases. The V gene's germline CDR1 is SGHRS and CDR2 YFSETQ. The CDR3 sequence is 15 residues long. The CDR3 nucleotides are TGCGCCAGCAGCTTGTATGGGGGGGAAGATCAGCCCCAGCATTTT. Protein: CASSLYGGEDQPQHF.

The rearrangement uses TRBV25-1 and TRBJ1-2; TRBD1 agrees at 7 bases. The CDR3 has 14 amino acids. Losses at the gene ends were 5 bases for V and 8 bases for J; bases not matched to a gene: 11. Germline CDR1 reads MGHDK; CDR2 reads SYGVNS. CDR3 coding DNA: TGTGCCAGCAGTTTAACCAACACAGGGGACGGCTACACCTTC. Its protein product is CASSLTNTGDGYTF.

The rearrangement links TRBV28 to TRBJ2-1; 11 nucleotides match TRBD1. This CDR3 has 16 amino acids. V shed 5 bases, J shed 6 bases, and the junction held 9 bases outside the gene matches. Germline CDR1 and CDR2: MDHEN and SYDVKM. The CDR3 sequence: CASSVTGTGGFNEQFF. The CDR3 DNA reads as TGTGCCAGCAGTGTCACCGGGACAGGGGGGTTCAATGAGCAGTTCTTC.

This chain uses TRBV5-1 with TRBJ2-2; TRBD1 matches 7 bases. V was clipped by 0 bases and J by 4 bases; unmatched bases: 6. The CDR3 runs 16 residues. Germline V CDR1 and CDR2: SGHRS, YFSETQ. The CDR3 nucleotides read TGCGCCAGCAGCTTGGATACAGGGGCAGGCACCGGGGAGCTGTTTTTT. Translation gives CASSLDTGAGTGELFF. Looking up the rest from reference TRBV5-1 and TRBJ2-2 gives the full variable domain: KAGVTQTPRYLIKTRGQQVTLSCSPISGHRSVSWYQQTPGQGLQFLFEYFSETQRNKGNFPGRFSGRQFSNSRSEMNVSTLELGDSALYLCASSLDTGAGTGELFFGEGSRLTVL.

The sample holds one count of this clone. This rearrangement joins TRBV6-1 to TRBJ2-5, with a possible D match to TRBD2 (5 bases). CDR1 MNHNS and CDR2 SASEGT come from the germline V gene. There are 15 residues in the CDR3. Trimming left V 4 bases short and J 0 bases short, with 12 bases between. This chain's CDR3 is CASSVEGFYQETQYF. CDR3 DNA: TGTGCCAGCAGTGTAGAGGGCTTTTACCAAGAGACCCAGTACTTC.

The J gene is TRBJ2-2, the V gene TRBV6-6; D is perhaps TRBD2 (5 bases). The CDR3 sequence is 13 residues long. The ends were cut back, 6 bases at V and 4 bases at J, with 9 bases in the middle. CDR1 MNHNY and CDR2 SVGAGI come from the germline V gene (reference sequence). The CDR3 sequence: CASRASGTGELFF. DNA for the CDR3: TGTGCCAGCAGGGCGAGCGGCACCGGGGAGCTGTTTTTT.

This clone appeared a single time. The chain is built from TRBV4-2 and TRBJ2-7, with 13 positions matching TRBD2. The CDR3 consists of 16 residues. V trimming: 4 bases; J trimming: 4 bases; junction bases outside the gene matches: 7. Germline V gene data show CDR1 as LGHNA and CDR2 as YNFKEQ. The CDR3 sequence is CASSPPTSGGGYEQYF. The CDR3 DNA reads TGTGCCAGCAGCCCACCTACTAGCGGGGGGGGGTACGAGCAGTACTTC.

The rearrangement joins TRBV6-5 to TRBJ2-1; 7 bases align to TRBD1. Trimming took 6 bases from V and 2 from J; bases not matched to a gene: 4. Germline V lookup: CDR1 MNHEY, CDR2 SVGAGI. The CDR3 runs 14 residues. The DNA for the CDR3 is TGTGCCAGCAGCCCCGGACAGGCCTACAATGAGCAGTTCTTC. Protein product: CASSPGQAYNEQFF.

The rearrangement joins TRBV5-1 to TRBJ2-3, with 7 bases lining up with TRBD1. Trimming took 6 bases from V and 4 from J; bases not matched to a gene: 5. The germline V gene has CDR1 SGHRS and CDR2 YFSETQ. The length of the CDR3 is 13 residues. CDR3 residues: CASNPQGADTQYF. CDR3 DNA: TGCGCCAGCAACCCGCAGGGGGCAGATACGCAGTATTTT. Full variable domain (missing parts from reference TRBV5-1 and TRBJ2-3): KAGVTQTPRYLIKTRGQQVTLSCSPISGHRSVSWYQQTPGQGLQFLFEYFSETQRNKGNFPGRFSGRQFSNSRSEMNVSTLELGDSALYLCASNPQGADTQYFGPGTRLTVL.

Turning to this clone: Since no conserved phenylalanine or tryptophan closes the CDR3, a read error is the likely cause. The DNA is left out, because the CDR3 cannot be placed on it with certainty; the CDR3 is given as TCRdb lists it. This chain joins TRBV11-1 and TRBJ1-2; TRBD1 reflects the table's D call only, with no check against the DNA. Germline V gene lookup returns CDR1 SGHAT and CDR2 FQDESV (reference sequence). The CDR3 is 14 amino acids long, termini counted. CDR3: CASSARTGQAWLHL.

This chain uses TRBV5-4 with TRBJ2-2, with TRBD1 matching over 7 bases. This CDR3 is 15 amino acids long. CDR1 is SGHNT and CDR2 is YYREEE in the germline V gene (reference sequence). The junction had 2 bases not matched to a gene; V was cut back by 0 bases and J by 3 bases. This chain's CDR3 is CASSLEGAYTGELFF. For the CDR3, the DNA is TGTGCCAGCAGCTTGGAGGGGGCCTACACCGGGGAGCTGTTTTTT.

The chain uses TRBV7-6 and TRBJ1-2, with D possibly matching TRBD1 (5 bases). CDR1 and CDR2 (germline): SGHVS, FNYEAQ. Trimming stripped 5 bases from V and 8 bases from J, with 21 bases between. The CDR3 length is 15 residues. The CDR3 sequence: CASSLRSGRLGGYTF. The CDR3, as DNA: TGTGCCAGCAGCCTCCGATCAGGGAGGTTGGGAGGCTACACCTTC.

The rearrangement uses TRBV6-5 and TRBJ2-4; the D call may be TRBD1 or TRBD2 (6 bases each). The CDR3 has 16 residues. V shed 4 bases and J shed 3 bases, with 16 bases lying between them. The germline V gene has CDR1 MNHEY and CDR2 SVGAGI. CDR3 in DNA: TGTGCCAGCAGTTTTGGGGGCGGGGTCGACAAAAACATTCAGTACTTC. This translates into CASSFGGGVDKNIQYF.

The J gene is TRBJ2-5, the V gene TRBV28; TRBD2 agrees at 9 bases. The length of the CDR3 is 15 residues. The V segment lost 7 bases and the J segment 5 bases; nucleotides outside the gene matches: 11. CDR1 and CDR2 from the germline V gene are MDHEN and SYDVKM. The CDR3 here is CASTRGGGAGETQYF. The CDR3, as DNA: TGTGCCAGCACCCGCGGCGGGGGGGCCGGCGAGACCCAGTACTTC.

A single count supports this clone. The chain employs TRBV5-6 and TRBJ2-2; 9 nucleotides agree with TRBD1. The germline gives CDR1 SGHDT, CDR2 YYEEEE. V dropped 2 bases and J dropped 6; count of bases not matched to a gene: 2. The CDR3 totals 14 residues. The CDR3 sequence is CASSFDRGSGELFF. DNA for the CDR3: TGTGCCAGCAGCTTTGACAGGGGGTCCGGGGAGCTGTTTTTT. The full variable domain, with the rest looked up from reference TRBV5-6 and TRBJ2-2, is DAGVTQSPTHLIKTRGQQVTLRCSPKSGHDTVSWYQQALGQGPQFIFQYYEEEERQRGNFPDRFSGHQFPNYSSELNVNALLLGDSALYLCASSFDRGSGELFFGEGSRLTVL.

The sample holds a few counts of this clone. Other DNA sequences within the sample encode an identical CDR3. This chain links TRBV6-6 with TRBJ1-2; D is perhaps TRBD1 (5 bases). Germline values: CDR1 MNHNY, CDR2 SVGAGI (reference sequence). Between the trimmed V and J ends, which lost 0 bases and 3 bases, there was a span of 5 bases. CDR3 length: 13 amino acids. The CDR3 region has the DNA TGTGCCAGCAGTTACTCGGGGGACTATGGCTACACCTTC. This translates into CASSYSGDYGYTF.

The chain combines TRBV27 with TRBJ2-2, with D perhaps TRBD2 (6 bases). The CDR3 is 16 amino acids. Trimming left V 6 bases short and J 0 bases short, with 14 bases between. The V gene's germline CDR1 is MNHEY and CDR2 SMNVEV (reference sequence). CDR3 protein: CASSLAGSSNTGELFF. In DNA form, the CDR3 reads TGTGCCAGCAGCTTGGCCGGGAGCTCGAACACCGGGGAGCTGTTTTTT.